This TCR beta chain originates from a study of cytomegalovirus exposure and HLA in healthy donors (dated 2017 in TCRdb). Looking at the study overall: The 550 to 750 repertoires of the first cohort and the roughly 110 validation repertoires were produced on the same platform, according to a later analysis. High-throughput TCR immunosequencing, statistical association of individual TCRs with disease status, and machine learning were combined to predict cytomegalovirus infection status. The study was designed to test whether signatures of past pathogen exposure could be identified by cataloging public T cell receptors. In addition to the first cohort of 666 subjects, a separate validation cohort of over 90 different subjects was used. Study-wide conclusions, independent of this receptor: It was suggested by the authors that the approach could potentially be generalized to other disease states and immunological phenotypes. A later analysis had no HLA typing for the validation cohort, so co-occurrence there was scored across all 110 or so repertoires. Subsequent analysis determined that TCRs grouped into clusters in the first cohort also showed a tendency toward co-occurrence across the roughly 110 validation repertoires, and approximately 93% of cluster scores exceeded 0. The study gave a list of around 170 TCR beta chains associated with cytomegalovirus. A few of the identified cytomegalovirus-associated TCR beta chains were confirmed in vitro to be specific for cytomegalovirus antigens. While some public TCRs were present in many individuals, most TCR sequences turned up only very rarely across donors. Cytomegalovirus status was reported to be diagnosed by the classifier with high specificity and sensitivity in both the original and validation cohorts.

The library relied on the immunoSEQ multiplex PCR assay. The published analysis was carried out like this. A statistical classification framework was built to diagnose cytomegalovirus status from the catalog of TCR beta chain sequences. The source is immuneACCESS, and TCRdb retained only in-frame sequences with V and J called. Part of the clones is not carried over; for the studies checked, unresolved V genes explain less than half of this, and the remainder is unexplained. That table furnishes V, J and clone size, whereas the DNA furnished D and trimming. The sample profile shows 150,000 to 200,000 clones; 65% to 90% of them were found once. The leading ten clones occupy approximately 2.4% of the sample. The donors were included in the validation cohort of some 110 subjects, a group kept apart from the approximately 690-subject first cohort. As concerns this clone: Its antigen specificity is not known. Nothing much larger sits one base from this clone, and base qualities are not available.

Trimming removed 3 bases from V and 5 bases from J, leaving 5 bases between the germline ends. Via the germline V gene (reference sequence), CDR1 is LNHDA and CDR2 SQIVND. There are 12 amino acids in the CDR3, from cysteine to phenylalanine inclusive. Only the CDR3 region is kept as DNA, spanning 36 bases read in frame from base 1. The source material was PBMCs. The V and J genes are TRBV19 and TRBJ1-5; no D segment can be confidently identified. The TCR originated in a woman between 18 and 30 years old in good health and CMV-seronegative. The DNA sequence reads TGTGCCAGTAGTATCGGGGATCAGCCCCAGCATTTT. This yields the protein CASSIGDQPQHF.